This TCR beta chain comes out of a study of shared clonotypes between healthy human individuals. V lost 2 bases and J 0 bases, leaving 6 bases between the germline ends. The CDR3 has 14 residues. In germline, CDR1 is SGDLS, CDR2 YYNGEE. In the case of this clone: Other DNA sequences of this sample code for an identical CDR3.

Measured with immunoSEQ multiplex PCR; TCRdb has only the in-frame clones, and not every one. Among more than 850,000 clones listed, 70% to 80% were seen once. What was sequenced was memory CD4+ T cells from PBMCs. Subset: CD45RA-negative fraction. The V and J genes are TRBV9 and TRBJ2-1, with unresolved D. The sequence came from a young man in good health. Some clones in this sample may be carry-over from other donors' samples. CDR3 loop: CASSVAASYNEQFF. The CDR3 coding sequence is TGTGCCAGCAGCGTTGCAGCCTCCTACAATGAGCAGTTCTTC.